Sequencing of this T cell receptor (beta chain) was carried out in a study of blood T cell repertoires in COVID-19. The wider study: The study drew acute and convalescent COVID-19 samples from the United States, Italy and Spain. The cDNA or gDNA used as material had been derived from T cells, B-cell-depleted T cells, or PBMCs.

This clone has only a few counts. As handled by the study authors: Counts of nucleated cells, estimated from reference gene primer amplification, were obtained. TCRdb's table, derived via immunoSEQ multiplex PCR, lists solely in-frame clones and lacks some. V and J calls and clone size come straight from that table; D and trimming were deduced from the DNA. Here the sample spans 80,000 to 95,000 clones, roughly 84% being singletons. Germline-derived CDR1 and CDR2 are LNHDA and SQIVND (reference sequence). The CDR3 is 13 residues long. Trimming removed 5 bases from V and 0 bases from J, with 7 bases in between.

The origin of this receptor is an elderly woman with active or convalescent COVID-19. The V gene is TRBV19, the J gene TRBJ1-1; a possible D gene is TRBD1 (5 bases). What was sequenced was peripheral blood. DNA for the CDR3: TGTGCCAGTAGTCCGGGGGTGAACACTGAAGCTTTCTTT. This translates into CASSPGVNTEAFF. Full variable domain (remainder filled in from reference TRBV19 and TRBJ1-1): DGGITQSPKYLFRKEGQNVTLSCEQNLNHDAMYWYRQDPGQGLRLIYYSQIVNDFQKGDIAEGYSVSREKKESFPLTVTSAQKNPTAFYLCASSPGVNTEAFFGQGTRLTVV.